The 32 T cell receptor beta chains in this list originate from one sample, sequenced in a study of blood T cell repertoires in COVID-19. The assay was immunoSEQ multiplex PCR, and TCRdb's table has in-frame clones only and misses some. The profile covers about 390,000 clones, with around 87% appearing a single time and about 2.3% taken by the ten largest. Sequences were obtained from peripheral blood. These receptors were collected from an older woman with COVID-19, enrolled during active disease.

The chain carries TRBV28 and TRBJ2-5; 8 bases line up with TRBD2. CDR3 length: 14 residues. Germline V gives CDR1 MDHEN, CDR2 SYDVKM. The V segment lost 8 bases and the J segment 5 bases; nucleotides outside the gene matches: 10. Here the CDR3 DNA reads TGTGCCAGCCTCGGGGGGGCGGTGGGCGAGACCCAGTACTTC. Protein product: CASLGGAVGETQYF.

The chain uses TRBV18 and TRBJ1-6; unclear D gene. V gave up 3 bases and J gave up 10 bases, with 13 bases separating them. This CDR3 has 14 amino acids. The germline gives CDR1 KGHSH, CDR2 LQKENI. Written as DNA, the CDR3 is TGTGCCAGCTCACCGGGTGGAGAGGGATCACCCCTCCACTTT. Amino acids: CASSPGGEGSPLHF. The full variable domain, rest sourced from reference TRBV18 and TRBJ1-6, is NAGVMQNPRHLVRRRGQEARLRCSPMKGHSHVYWYRQLPEEGLKFMVYLQKENIIDESGMPKERFSAEFPKEGPSILRIQQVVRGDSAAYFCASSPGGEGSPLHFGNGTRLTVT.

The chain joins TRBV3-1 (or the pseudogene TRBV3-2) to TRBJ2-3; D is uncertain. Germline V gene sequence: CDR1 LGHDT, CDR2 YNNKEL (reference sequence). V lost 0 bases and J lost 0, with 7 bases in between. There are 15 residues in the CDR3. In nucleotides, the CDR3 is TGTGCCAGCAGCCAAGACCCCGCGAGCACAGATACGCAGTATTTT. This encodes CASSQDPASTDTQYF.

This chain links TRBV5-1 with TRBJ1-1, with D unclear. The CDR3 is 14 amino acids. Germline CDR1 reads SGHRS; CDR2 reads YFSETQ. V lost 0 bases and J 5 bases, leaving 11 bases between the germline ends. This chain's CDR3 is CASSLDSGPTEAFF. CDR3 coding DNA: TGCGCCAGCAGCTTGGACAGCGGCCCAACTGAAGCTTTCTTT.

The rearrangement uses TRBV4-1 and TRBJ2-2, with a possible D match to TRBD1 (5 bases). The CDR3 is 15 residues long. The V end was cut by 0 bases, the J end by 5 bases, with 10 bases between. Germline lookup yields CDR1 MGHRA and CDR2 YSYEKL. Here the CDR3 DNA reads TGCGCCAGCAGCCAAGAGGACATCGGAACCGGGGAGCTGTTTTTT. This encodes CASSQEDIGTGELFF.

The chain employs TRBV27 and TRBJ2-7; D is unresolved. Germline values: CDR1 MNHEY, CDR2 SMNVEV (reference sequence). This CDR3 comprises 14 residues. The V end lost 6 bases, the J end lost 2 bases, and 14 bases lay between the germline ends. CDR3 DNA: TGTGCCAGCAGCCCCTTATTAATCCCCTACGAGCAGTACTTC. The encoded protein is CASSPLLIPYEQYF.

The chain combines TRBV5-4 with TRBJ2-2; tentatively, D is TRBD2 (6 bases). Per the germline V gene, CDR1 is SGHNT and CDR2 is YYREEE (reference sequence). The V end was cut by 4 bases, the J end by 3 bases, with 19 bases between. The length of the CDR3 is 17 residues. This CDR3 is CASSPKTSLADTGELFF. As DNA, the CDR3 is TGTGCCAGCAGCCCAAAAACTAGCTTGGCCGACACCGGGGAGCTGTTTTTT.

This clone was found a few times. The CDR3 reads CASSEGDRVGYGYTF. The CDR3 DNA is TGTGCCAGCAGTGAAGGCGACAGGGTCGGCTATGGCTACACCTTC. The genes are TRBV2 and TRBJ1-2; the match to TRBD1 covers 7 bases. Unmatched junction bases numbered 6, after V lost 1 base and J lost 4 bases. Germline V gene data show CDR1 as SNHLY and CDR2 as FYNNEI. The CDR3 extends over 15 amino acids. The full variable domain, with the rest looked up from reference TRBV2 and TRBJ1-2, is EPEVTQTPSHQVTQMGQEVILRCVPISNHLYFYWYRQILGQKVEFLVSFYNNEISEKSEIFDDQFSVERPDGSNFTLKIRSTKLEDSAMYFCASSEGDRVGYGYTFGSGTRLTVV.

This chain links TRBV6-1 with TRBJ2-7; D unresolved. This CDR3 region has 13 residues. Deletions cut 6 bases from V and 4 bases from J, with 13 bases between. Germline assignment: CDR1 MNHNS and CDR2 SASEGT. CDR3 residues: CASSSPPSYEQYF. The CDR3 DNA reads as TGTGCCAGCAGCTCCCCCCCCTCTTACGAGCAGTACTTC.

The J gene is TRBJ2-2, the V gene TRBV5-1; TRBD2 aligns across 7 bases. The CDR3 contains 15 residues. Germline CDR1 and CDR2: SGHRS and YFSETQ. J gave up 1 base and V 2 bases, and 2 bases lay outside the gene matches. The CDR3 coding sequence is TGCGCCAGCAGCTTAAGCGGGGAGAACACCGGGGAGCTGTTTTTT. The encoded protein is CASSLSGENTGELFF.

The J gene is TRBJ2-5, the V gene TRBV5-1; 11 bases match TRBD2. This CDR3 is built from 16 residues. Germline loops: CDR1 SGHRS, CDR2 YFSETQ. The ends lost 2 bases at V and 5 bases at J; junction bases unmatched: 8. This CDR3 is CASSLGASGGKETQYF. In DNA, the CDR3 is TGCGCCAGCAGCTTAGGTGCTAGCGGGGGGAAGGAGACCCAGTACTTC.

This clone came up a few times. The chain has TRBV28 and TRBJ1-5; D may be TRBD1 (6 bases). Germline CDR1 reads MDHEN; CDR2 reads SYDVKM. There are 12 residues in the CDR3. Trimming removed 4 bases from V and 14 bases from J, with 15 bases in between. The CDR3 bases are TGTGCCAGCAGTTCTGTGGGACAAAAAAAGCATTTT. It yields the protein CASSSVGQKKHF.

The chain links TRBV4-1 to TRBJ1-2; the D gene is possibly TRBD1 (5 bases). Germline CDR1 and CDR2: MGHRA and YSYEKL. This CDR3 region has 14 residues. V lost 6 bases to trimming and J lost 6 bases, with 17 bases between them. CDR3: CASSPPDQGHGYTF. The DNA of the CDR3 is TGCGCCAGCAGTCCTCCAGATCAGGGCCATGGCTACACCTTC.

This chain uses TRBV4-2 with TRBJ1-6; D gene ambiguous. Germline V gene lookup returns CDR1 LGHNA and CDR2 YNFKEQ. Trimming took 1 base from V and 3 from J, leaving 4 bases between them. The CDR3 extends over 14 amino acids. Here the CDR3 DNA reads TGTGCCAGCAGCCAAGGTCTCTATAATTCACCCCTCCACTTT. Protein product: CASSQGLYNSPLHF.

The chain links TRBV3-1 (or the pseudogene TRBV3-2) to TRBJ2-7; 10 bases map to TRBD1. The germline V gene encodes CDR1 LGHDT and CDR2 YNNKEL (reference sequence). V lost 4 bases, J lost 7 bases, and 7 bases stayed unmatched. The length of the CDR3 is 14 residues. CDR3 in DNA: TGTGCCAGCAGCCTACGACAGGGGGCGGGAGAGCAGTACTTC. Its translation is CASSLRQGAGEQYF.

J is TRBJ1-2 and V is TRBV19; 8 bases are shared with TRBD1. V lost 6 bases and J lost 4; bases outside the gene matches: 4. The CDR3 length is 13 residues. Germline V gene sequence: CDR1 LNHDA, CDR2 SQIVND (reference sequence). The chain's CDR3 is CASSQDRGYGYTF. In nucleotides, the CDR3 is TGTGCCAGTAGCCAAGACAGGGGCTATGGCTACACCTTC.

This clone was detected ten times or more. The sample contains more than one DNA sequence encoding this CDR3. This rearrangement joins TRBV18 to TRBJ2-7; 7 bases line up with TRBD1. The CDR3 totals 13 residues. With 0 bases clipped from V and 4 bases from J, the junction kept 0 bases outside the gene matches. Germline CDR1 and CDR2: KGHSH and LQKENI. The DNA of the CDR3 is TGTGCCAGCTCACCACCGACAGGGTACGAGCAGTACTTC. Its translation is CASSPPTGYEQYF.

V usage is TRBV18 and J usage is TRBJ1-6; D is perhaps TRBD1 (6 bases). The CDR3 sequence is 14 residues long. Per germline, CDR1 KGHSH and CDR2 LQKENI. V lost 6 bases to trimming and J lost 6 bases, with 12 bases between them. Here the CDR3 reads CASSQDSLNSPLHF. The CDR3 region has the DNA TGTGCCAGCTCCCAGGACAGTCTTAATTCACCCCTCCACTTT.

This chain links TRBV9 with TRBJ2-4, with 7 bases matching TRBD1. CDR1 and CDR2 from the germline V gene are SGDLS and YYNGEE. The ends lost 0 bases at V and 7 bases at J; junction bases unmatched: 7. The CDR3 runs to 15 residues. CDR3 nucleotide sequence: TGTGCCAGCAGCGTAGAGGGGGCGAATTTTAACATTCAGTACTTC. This encodes CASSVEGANFNIQYF.

The chain employs TRBV5-5 and TRBJ1-1; tentatively, D is TRBD1 (6 bases). The CDR3 consists of 13 residues. The germline CDR1 and CDR2 sequences are SGHKS and YYEKEE (reference sequence). V lost 5 bases and J lost 5, with 13 bases in between. Here the CDR3 reads CASSWDTGTEAFF. The CDR3 bases are TGTGCCAGCAGTTGGGACACGGGAACTGAAGCTTTCTTT.

The V and J genes are TRBV11-2 and TRBJ1-1; D gene ambiguous. This CDR3 has 12 residues. Between the trimmed V and J ends, which lost 1 base and 11 bases, there was a span of 11 bases. Germline V lookup: CDR1 SGHAT, CDR2 FQNNGV. CDR3 sequence reads: CASSLVVPRAFF. The CDR3 nucleotides read TGTGCCAGCAGCTTAGTGGTACCTCGGGCTTTCTTT.

This rearrangement joins TRBV5-1 to TRBJ2-5; D call uncertain. Trimming removed 4 bases at V and 3 bases at J, with 7 bases between. There are 12 residues in the CDR3. CDR1 and CDR2 from the germline V gene are SGHRS and YFSETQ. Here the CDR3 DNA reads TGCGCCAGCAGCCAACTTGAAGAGACCCAGTACTTC. Its protein product is CASSQLEETQYF.

The rearrangement links TRBV6-2 or TRBV6-3 to TRBJ2-3; maybe TRBD1 (6 bases). The germline CDR1 and CDR2 sequences are MNHEY and SVGEGT. V was trimmed by 2 bases and J by 10 bases, leaving 10 bases between them. The length of the CDR3 is 12 residues. For the CDR3, the DNA is TGTGCCAGCAGTTACCCAGGGGATCCGCAGTATTTT. Protein: CASSYPGDPQYF.

V gene TRBV10-3 combines with J gene TRBJ2-3; 11 bases are a match to TRBD2. CDR1 is ENHRY and CDR2 is SYGVKD in the germline V gene. Germline trimming cut 5 bases from V and 2 bases from J; bases unmatched to any gene: 3. The length of the CDR3 is 15 residues. The chain's CDR3 is CAISPLAGATDTQYF. The CDR3 DNA follows: TGTGCCATCAGTCCACTAGCGGGGGCCACAGATACGCAGTATTTT.

In this sample, this clone turned up a few times. The chain has TRBV29-1 and TRBJ1-2, with D unclear. Between the trimmed V and J ends, which lost 3 bases and 7 bases, there was a span of 6 bases. This CDR3 is 10 amino acids long. Germline V gene sequence: CDR1 SQVTM, CDR2 ANQGSEA. Here the CDR3 DNA reads TGCAGCGTTGACGGTTCTGGCTACACCTTC. It translates to CSVDGSGYTF.

The chain has TRBV9 and TRBJ1-3; maybe TRBD1 (6 bases). This CDR3 region has 15 residues. The V and J ends lost 3 bases and 0 bases respectively, with 10 bases between them. Germline-derived CDR1 and CDR2 are SGDLS and YYNGEE. In DNA form, the CDR3 reads TGTGCCAGCAGCGCCTTGGACAGCTCTGGAAACACCATATATTTT. As protein: CASSALDSSGNTIYF.

The CDR3, as DNA: TGTGCCAGCAGCACCCAAGCGGTGAACACTGAAGCTTTCTTT. This sequence encodes CASSTQAVNTEAFF. J is TRBJ1-1 and V is TRBV11-2, with D uncertain. Germline V gene data show CDR1 as SGHAT and CDR2 as FQNNGV. Trimming pared 5 bases from V and 0 bases from J, leaving 10 bases between. This CDR3 contains 14 residues.

The chain uses TRBV11-2 and TRBJ2-5, with D possibly matching TRBD1 (6 bases). V lost 4 bases and J lost 5, with 14 bases in between. The CDR3 consists of 14 residues. Germline V gene sequence: CDR1 SGHAT, CDR2 FQNNGV. The CDR3 protein is CASSSLQGWETQYF. CDR3 DNA sequence: TGTGCCAGCAGCTCTTTACAGGGCTGGGAGACCCAGTACTTC. The full variable domain, in which reference TRBV11-2 and TRBJ2-5 provide the parts outside the CDR3, is EAGVAQSPRYKIIEKRQSVAFWCNPISGHATLYWYQQILGQGPKLLIQFQNNGVVDDSQLPKDRFSAERLKGVDSTLKIQPAKLEDSAVYLCASSSLQGWETQYFGPGTRLLVL.

The chain employs TRBV6-5 and TRBJ2-2, with 10 bases identical to TRBD1. Per the germline V gene, CDR1 is MNHEY and CDR2 is SVGAGI. This CDR3 contains 15 residues. Germline trimming cut 6 bases from V and 7 bases from J; bases unmatched to any gene: 8. The CDR3 DNA reads TGTGCCAGCAGAGACGACAGGGGGCGGGTCGGGGAGCTGTTTTTT. Its protein product is CASRDDRGRVGELFF.

This chain uses TRBV9 with TRBJ2-6; TRBD1 might be the D (5 bases). This CDR3 region has 16 residues. V shed 4 bases and J shed 2 bases, with 13 bases lying between them. Germline V CDR1 and CDR2: SGDLS, YYNGEE. In DNA, the CDR3 is TGTGCCAGCAGCCCTAGTGGGGCTGCTGGGGCCAACGTCCTGACTTTC. Translation gives CASSPSGAAGANVLTF.

V is TRBV4-1 and J is TRBJ1-2; D unresolved. The germline gives CDR1 MGHRA, CDR2 YSYEKL. The CDR3 contains 12 residues. Deletions cut 4 bases from V and 6 bases from J, with 9 bases between. As DNA, the CDR3 is TGCGCCAGCAGCCTTCGCGGGCATGGCTACACCTTC. It is translated as CASSLRGHGYTF.

This clone has only a few counts. V and J are TRBV7-3 and TRBJ2-5, with TRBD2 as a possible D gene (6 bases). This CDR3 region has 16 residues. Germline V gene data show CDR1 as SGHTA and CDR2 as FQGTGA. The V end lost 1 base, the J end lost 4 bases, and 16 bases lay between the germline ends. Here the CDR3 reads CASSLIGGDWGETQYF. The CDR3 DNA reads TGTGCCAGCAGCTTAATTGGAGGGGACTGGGGAGAGACCCAGTACTTC.